Below, 21 T cell receptor beta chains from the same sample are listed, as sequenced in a study of T cells after yellow fever vaccination. TCRdb processed the 5' RACE reads anew with MiXCR; each CDR3 protein has one entry. The table records about 160,000 distinct CDR3 sequences, 6% to 7.5% of them present only once. Sequenced here: CD4+ T cells sorted from PBMCs, sampled 5 to 6 days after the first yellow fever vaccination. These receptors were obtained from a man aged 18 to 29 who received the YFV17D yellow fever vaccine.

The table lists this clonotype with a few counts. The rearrangement links TRBV7-2 to TRBJ2-7, with TRBD2 matching over 7 bases. V lost 5 bases to trimming and J lost 3 bases; unmatched junction nucleotides: 10. The germline V gene encodes CDR1 SGHTA and CDR2 FQGNSA. The CDR3 loop spans 15 amino acids. This chain's CDR3 is CASSPRSGDDYEQYF. In nucleotides, the CDR3 is TGTGCCAGCAGCCCGCGCAGCGGGGACGACTACGAGCAGTACTTC.

This clonotype was detected a few times. The chain recombines TRBV12-3 or TRBV12-4 with TRBJ2-5; D is perhaps TRBD1 (6 bases). V was trimmed by 8 bases and J by 2 bases, leaving 18 bases between them. This CDR3 comprises 15 residues. This chain's CDR3 is CASALVRTAQETQYF. Here the CDR3 DNA reads TGTGCCAGCGCGCTAGTCCGGACAGCACAAGAGACCCAGTACTTC.

Here the CDR3 reads CSARRDNEAFF. CDR3 nucleotide sequence: TGCAGTGCTAGGCGGGACAATGAAGCTTTCTTT. The chain has TRBV20-1 and TRBJ1-1, with D possibly TRBD1 on 6 matching bases. V gave up 3 bases and J gave up 7 bases, with 9 bases separating them. This CDR3 spans 11 amino acids. Germline assignment: CDR1 DFQATT and CDR2 SNEGSKA (reference sequence).

This clonotype has ten or more counts. The chain joins TRBV28 to TRBJ1-2, with D unclear. V lost 4 bases and J 5 bases, leaving 8 bases between the germline ends. Germline-derived CDR1 and CDR2 are MDHEN and SYDVKM. There are 12 residues in the CDR3. As DNA, the CDR3 is TGTGCCAGCAGTTCCTCTTCTTATGGCTACACCTTC. Translated: CASSSSSYGYTF.

This clonotype was observed at least ten times. CDR3 in amino acids: CSAKQGGGDTEAFF. The CDR3 bases are TGCAGTGCTAAGCAGGGGGGTGGCGACACTGAAGCTTTCTTT. The V gene is TRBV20-1, the J gene TRBJ1-1, with 7 positions matching TRBD1. CDR1 DFQATT and CDR2 SNEGSKA come from the germline V gene (reference sequence). The CDR3 has 14 residues. Trimming at V came to 4 bases and at J to 3 bases, leaving 8 bases not matched to a gene.

In this sample, this clonotype turned up a few times. This chain links TRBV20-1 with TRBJ2-2, with TRBD1 matching over 8 bases. The CDR3 contains 14 residues. With V trimmed by 3 bases and J by 4 bases, 4 bases remained unmatched. Per germline, CDR1 DFQATT and CDR2 SNEGSKA (reference sequence). The CDR3 nucleotides read TGCAGTGCTAGGGACAGGGAGACCACCGGGGAGCTGTTTTTT. This translates into CSARDRETTGELFF.

On this clonotype: A read error may explain this, as a much larger clone is one base away. The chain uses TRBV12-3 or TRBV12-4 and TRBJ2-2; no firm D call. The CDR3 length is 14 residues. CDR3 in amino acids: CASRSYRGTWELFF. CDR3 bases: TGTGCCAGCAGGTCCTACAGAGGCACCTGGGAGCTGTTTTTT.

The gene calls are TRBV10-3 and TRBJ1-5, with D tentatively TRBD1 (5 bases). This CDR3 has 16 amino acids. In germline, CDR1 is ENHRY, CDR2 SYGVKD. V shed 10 bases and J shed 0 bases, with 19 bases lying between them. The DNA for the CDR3 is TGTGCCACTCTCGGGGCCTCCTCCTATAGCAATCAGCCCCAGCATTTT. Translated: CATLGASSYSNQPQHF.

This chain joins TRBV30 and TRBJ1-1; D is unresolved. The CDR3 has 14 residues. CDR1 and CDR2 from the germline V gene are GTSNPN and SVGIG (reference sequence). V was clipped by 4 bases and J by 4 bases, with 16 bases between them. CDR3 in amino acids: CAWIPMVGLTEAFF. The CDR3, as DNA: TGTGCCTGGATCCCAATGGTGGGTCTCACTGAAGCTTTCTTT.

This clonotype was seen many times. The chain couples TRBV5-1 to TRBJ1-5; D gene unclear. The germline gives CDR1 SGHRS, CDR2 YFSETQ. V was clipped by 1 base and J by 7 bases, with 9 bases between them. The CDR3 spans 13 residues. CDR3 region: CASSLYPGQPQHF. The CDR3 region has the DNA TGCGCCAGCAGCTTGTACCCCGGGCAGCCCCAGCATTTT.

In the case of this clonotype: Being one base from a much bigger clone, this may be a read error. V and J are TRBV12-3 or TRBV12-4 and TRBJ2-5; 15 bases agree with TRBD2. This CDR3 is built from 16 residues. V dropped 8 bases and J dropped 5; count of bases not matched to a gene: 9. The CDR3: CASCGLAGGTLETQYF. Written as DNA, the CDR3 is TGTGCCAGCTGTGGACTAGCGGGGGGGACGTTGGAGACCCAGTACTTC.

Many counts were recorded for this clonotype. The V and J genes are TRBV27 and TRBJ2-7, with D possibly matching TRBD2 (6 bases). This CDR3 contains 13 residues. V lost 5 bases to trimming and J lost 3 bases, with 11 bases between them. Per germline, CDR1 MNHEY and CDR2 SMNVEV (reference sequence). CDR3: CASSPAGLYEQYV. The CDR3 nucleotides are TGTGCCAGCAGTCCCGCGGGACTCTACGAGCAGTACGTC.

This clonotype has ten or more counts. The rearrangement links TRBV5-1 to TRBJ1-2; 8 nucleotides match TRBD1. The CDR3 has 17 amino acids. Trimming took 7 bases from V and 6 from J; bases not matched to a gene: 20. The germline CDR1 and CDR2 sequences are SGHRS and YFSETQ. The CDR3 is CASSSWGPGTGMDGYTF. In DNA, the CDR3 is TGCGCCAGCTCGTCTTGGGGTCCCGGGACAGGCATGGATGGCTACACCTTC. Full variable domain (missing parts from reference TRBV5-1 and TRBJ1-2): KAGVTQTPRYLIKTRGQQVTLSCSPISGHRSVSWYQQTPGQGLQFLFEYFSETQRNKGNFPGRFSGRQFSNSRSEMNVSTLELGDSALYLCASSSWGPGTGMDGYTFGSGTRLTVV.

This chain links TRBV5-6 with TRBJ1-3; maybe TRBD1 (6 bases). Germline lookup yields CDR1 SGHDT and CDR2 YYEEEE. CDR3 length: 14 amino acids. The V end was cut by 2 bases, the J end by 1 base, with 7 bases between. The CDR3 DNA sequence: TGTGCCAGCAGCTTCCAGGGGTCTGGAAACACCATATATTTT. The encoded protein is CASSFQGSGNTIYF.

This clonotype came up many times. This chain links TRBV29-1 with TRBJ2-3; the match to TRBD1 covers 7 bases. The V segment lost 0 bases and the J segment 4 bases; nucleotides outside the gene matches: 13. The CDR3 loop spans 17 amino acids. Germline V gene lookup returns CDR1 SQVTM and CDR2 ANQGSEA. The CDR3, as DNA: TGCAGCGTTGAAGATAGACAGGGCAGCTGGGCCGCAGATACGCAGTATTTT. This codes for CSVEDRQGSWAADTQYF.

This clonotype was observed a few times. This rearrangement joins TRBV6-2 or TRBV6-3 to TRBJ1-2; D is unresolved. V shed 6 bases and J shed 4 bases, with 12 bases lying between them. CDR1 is MNHEY and CDR2 is SVGEGT in the germline V gene. The CDR3 totals 13 residues. DNA for the CDR3: TGTGCCAGCAGCTTAAACGAGGGCTATGGCTACACCTTC. The encoded protein is CASSLNEGYGYTF.

On this clonotype itself: This could be a read error, since a much larger clone is one nucleotide away. The chain employs TRBV14 and TRBJ2-5; weak D call: TRBD1 (6 bases). The CDR3 sequence is 16 residues long. Trimming took off 3 bases at V and 5 bases at J, with 19 bases between the two ends. The germline gives CDR1 SGHDN, CDR2 FVKESK. DNA for the CDR3: TGTGCCAGCAGCCAGCGAAATACAGGGTTGAGTGAGACCCAGTACTTC. Its translation: CASSQRNTGLSETQYF.

To note about this clonotype: A much bigger clone sits one base away, suggesting this may be a read error. The chain couples TRBV5-1 to TRBJ2-1, with 8 positions matching TRBD2. The CDR3 spans 15 residues. In germline, CDR1 is SGHRS, CDR2 YFSETQ. The trim removed 0 bases at V and 6 bases at J, leaving 5 bases unmatched. The CDR3 DNA reads as TGCGCCAGCAGCTTGGGTAGCGGGGATGGCAATGAGCAGTTCTTC. It yields the protein CASSLGSGDGNEQFF.

This clonotype was counted many times. The chain joins TRBV4-3 to TRBJ1-2; the match to TRBD1 covers 10 bases. With V trimmed by 3 bases and J by 7 bases, 8 bases remained unmatched. The CDR3 is 15 residues long. CDR1 and CDR2 (germline): LGHNA, YSLEER. DNA for the CDR3: TGCGCCAGCAGCCACGCCGGGACAGGGGCGGGTGGCTACACCTTC. It codes for CASSHAGTGAGGYTF.

This clonotype has at least ten counts. The CDR3 protein is CASSRLQSSSYEQYF. In DNA, the CDR3 is TGCGCCAGCAGCCGGCTACAGAGTTCCTCCTACGAGCAGTACTTC. V and J are TRBV4-1 and TRBJ2-7; no reliable D call. Deletions cut 4 bases from V and 0 bases from J, with 13 bases between. The V gene's germline CDR1 is MGHRA and CDR2 YSYEKL. This CDR3 region has 15 residues.

The chain employs TRBV28 and TRBJ2-7; 8 positions match TRBD1. From germline, CDR1 is MDHEN and CDR2 SYDVKM. V shed 4 bases, J shed 5 bases, and the junction held 4 bases outside the gene matches. CDR3 size: 13 residues. CDR3 bases: TGTGCCAGCAGTTCCGGACAGGGACACGAGCAGTACGTC. As protein: CASSSGQGHEQYV.